These 20 T cell receptor beta chains were sequenced from one sample in a study of PD-L1 blockade in urothelial cancer (dated by TCRdb to about 2017). Libraries were made using the immunoSEQ multiplex PCR assay. Held by TCRdb, this immuneACCESS table contains in-frame sequences only and omits some clones. Under half of the omission traces to an unresolved V gene where checked; the cause of the rest is unknown. The sample includes 30,000 to 40,000 clones, with about nine tenths observed a single time. The ten most abundant clones make up 10% to 12% of the sample. The meaning of the sample's time point label: pretreatment peripheral blood. The sequencing here drew on PBMCs, taken around atezolizumab (anti-PD-L1) treatment. The source is a woman aged 55-69 years with urothelial cancer.

The chain is built from TRBV19 and TRBJ2-1, with TRBD2 matching over 10 bases. Trimming took 2 bases from V and 8 from J; bases not matched to a gene: 6. The germline gives CDR1 LNHDA, CDR2 SQIVND (reference sequence). The CDR3 has 15 amino acids. DNA of the CDR3: TGTGCCAGTAGTATACTACTAGCGGGAAGATATGAGCAGTTCTTC. Protein: CASSILLAGRYEQFF.

The V and J genes are TRBV27 and TRBJ2-3; 8 bases map to TRBD2. Germline V gives CDR1 MNHEY, CDR2 SMNVEV (reference sequence). The CDR3 has 17 amino acids. With V trimmed by 7 bases and J by 0 bases, 12 bases remained unmatched. CDR3 DNA: TGTGCCAGCACTGCCCGAGGGCTAGCGGGTAGCACAGATACGCAGTATTTT. It codes for CASTARGLAGSTDTQYF.

This rearrangement joins TRBV4-2 to TRBJ2-5; 7 bases are a match to TRBD2. The CDR3 is 15 residues long. Germline CDR1 LGHNA, CDR2 YNFKEQ. V lost 3 bases, J lost 0 bases, and 4 bases stayed unmatched. The CDR3, as DNA: TGTGCCAGCAGCCAGGCTGCGGGAGACCAAGAGACCCAGTACTTC. It codes for CASSQAAGDQETQYF.

This clone was detected once. DNA for the CDR3: TGTGCCAGCAGTTCTCCGACAGGGGTAGGAGAGACCCAGTACTTC. It translates to CASSSPTGVGETQYF. The rearrangement links TRBV6-5 to TRBJ2-5; 8 nucleotides agree with TRBD1. From germline, CDR1 is MNHEY and CDR2 SVGAGI. The CDR3 is 15 amino acids. Unmatched junction bases numbered 8, after V lost 4 bases and J lost 4 bases.

In this sample, this clone turned up once. The chain is built from TRBV13 and TRBJ1-1; TRBD1 is a possible D gene (5 bases). Germline V gene data show CDR1 as PRHDT and CDR2 as FYEKMQ (reference sequence). The CDR3 contains 16 residues. V was trimmed by 0 bases and J by 4 bases, leaving 15 bases between them. The CDR3 region is CASSLGPYSGGTEAFF. The CDR3, as DNA: TGTGCCAGCAGCTTAGGTCCTTACTCCGGGGGCACTGAAGCTTTCTTT.

The CDR3 sequence is CASSQLQGATGELFF. The DNA for the CDR3 is TGTGCCAGCAGCCAATTACAGGGTGCGACCGGGGAGCTGTTTTTT. This chain joins TRBV7-8 and TRBJ2-2; a possible D gene is TRBD1 (6 bases). Germline CDR1 and CDR2: SGHVS and FQNEAQ. V lost 5 bases and J lost 5, with 15 bases in between. The CDR3 sequence is 15 residues long.

V usage is TRBV6-1 and J usage is TRBJ2-1, with D possibly being TRBD1 (7 bases). Germline V gene data show CDR1 as MNHNS and CDR2 as SASEGT. The CDR3 totals 13 residues. Trimming took 10 bases from V and 2 from J, leaving 12 bases between them. The CDR3 region is CAIAGQTYNEQFF. The CDR3 DNA is TGTGCCATCGCGGGACAGACCTACAATGAGCAGTTCTTC.

J is TRBJ1-2 and V is TRBV7-2; TRBD1 agrees at 9 bases. Germline CDR1 SGHTA, CDR2 FQGNSA. This CDR3 contains 14 residues. J gave up 1 base and V 5 bases, and 2 bases lay outside the gene matches. The CDR3 nucleotides read TGTGCCAGCAGCCTGGGACAGGGTAACTATGGCTACACCTTC. This gives the protein CASSLGQGNYGYTF. The full variable domain, its missing parts supplied by reference TRBV7-2 and TRBJ1-2, is GAGVSQSPSNKVTEKGKDVELRCDPISGHTALYWYRQSLGQGLEFLIYFQGNSAPDKSGLPSDRFSAERTGGSVSTLTIQRTQQEDSAVYLCASSLGQGNYGYTFGSGTRLTVV.

The V gene is TRBV7-8, the J gene TRBJ2-1, with 8 bases aligning to TRBD1. CDR1 and CDR2 from the germline V gene are SGHVS and FQNEAQ. V trimming: 2 bases; J trimming: 7 bases; junction bases outside the gene matches: 13. This CDR3 spans 17 amino acids. The CDR3 sequence: CASSLPTRRTGKNEQFF. The CDR3 DNA reads as TGTGCCAGCAGCTTACCGACCCGTCGGACAGGGAAGAATGAGCAGTTCTTC. Supplemented by reference TRBV7-8 and TRBJ2-1, the full variable domain reads GAGVSQSPRYKVAKRGQDVALRCDPISGHVSLFWYQQALGQGPEFLTYFQNEAQLDKSGLPSDRFFAERPEGSVSTLKIQRTQQEDSAVYLCASSLPTRRTGKNEQFFGPGTRLTVL.

The chain links TRBV28 to TRBJ1-5, with a tentative D call TRBD1 (5 bases). Trimming shortened V by 2 bases and J by 0 bases, and 11 bases separated the two germline ends. Germline V gene sequence: CDR1 MDHEN, CDR2 SYDVKM. This CDR3 spans 16 amino acids. The CDR3 protein is CASSLGGVLSNQPQHF. CDR3 sequence (DNA): TGTGCCAGCAGTTTAGGAGGGGTTCTTAGCAATCAGCCCCAGCATTTT.

The chain has TRBV7-9 and TRBJ1-2; possibly TRBD1 for D (6 bases). The CDR3 covers 15 residues. The germline gives CDR1 SEHNR, CDR2 FQNEAQ (reference sequence). Trimming shortened V by 3 bases and J by 2 bases, and 13 bases separated the two germline ends. CDR3: CASSFFRGSNYGYTF. In DNA form, the CDR3 reads TGTGCCAGCAGCTTCTTCAGGGGTTCAAACTATGGCTACACCTTC.

The chain carries TRBV7-9 and TRBJ2-3, with 14 nucleotides matching TRBD2. The CDR3 is 17 residues long. V dropped 5 bases and J dropped 1; count of bases not matched to a gene: 5. From germline, CDR1 is SEHNR and CDR2 FQNEAQ (reference sequence). CDR3 DNA sequence: TGTGCCAGCAGCCCGACTAGCGGGAGGGCCCGCACAGATACGCAGTATTTT. This codes for CASSPTSGRARTDTQYF.

This rearrangement joins TRBV7-6 to TRBJ2-2; D is possibly TRBD1 (6 bases). There are 16 residues in the CDR3. CDR1 is SGHVS, CDR2 FNYEAQ, per germline. The V and J ends lost 2 bases and 2 bases respectively, with 12 bases between them. CDR3 bases: TGTGCCAGCAGCTTACGCGAAGGGACAAACACCGGGGAGCTGTTTTTT. This encodes CASSLREGTNTGELFF.

This rearrangement joins TRBV27 to TRBJ2-1, with D unclear. There are 13 residues in the CDR3. CDR1 and CDR2 (germline): MNHEY, SMNVEV (reference sequence). Trimming stripped 2 bases from V and 9 bases from J, with 11 bases between. The CDR3 spells CASSLAARGEQFF. CDR3 DNA: TGTGCCAGCAGTTTAGCCGCCCGAGGTGAGCAGTTCTTC.

This chain joins TRBV7-8 and TRBJ1-2; 8 nucleotides align to TRBD1. The CDR3 is 14 amino acids. The V and J ends lost 5 bases and 6 bases, in that order; junction bases with no gene match: 8. The germline gives CDR1 SGHVS, CDR2 FQNEAQ. The DNA for the CDR3 is TGTGCCAGCAGCAAGAACAGGGGGAGGGATGGCTACACCTTC. This encodes CASSKNRGRDGYTF.

This clone was recorded a few times. CDR3 in amino acids: CASSWTGTTNTGELFF. The CDR3 DNA reads as TGCGCCAGCAGCTGGACAGGGACTACGAACACCGGGGAGCTGTTTTTT. The chain is built from TRBV5-1 and TRBJ2-2; weak D call: TRBD1 (8 bases). The CDR3 loop spans 16 amino acids. V was shortened by 3 bases and J by 0 bases, with 12 bases between the two germline ends. Germline V gives CDR1 SGHRS, CDR2 YFSETQ.

The gene calls are TRBV28 and TRBJ2-7; 8 bases line up with TRBD1. Trimming removed 10 bases from V and 2 bases from J; junction bases left unmatched: 4. The CDR3 consists of 12 residues. The germline V gene has CDR1 MDHEN and CDR2 SYDVKM. CDR3 coding DNA: TGTGCCACCGGACAGGGTACCTACGAGCAGTACTTC. This encodes CATGQGTYEQYF. The full variable domain, rest sourced from reference TRBV28 and TRBJ2-7, is DVKVTQSSRYLVKRTGEKVFLECVQDMDHENMFWYRQDPGLGLRLIYFSYDVKMKEKGDIPEGYSVSREKKERFSLILESASTNQTSMYLCATGQGTYEQYFGPGTRLTVT.

V is TRBV29-1 and J is TRBJ1-1; D might be TRBD1 (5 bases). V lost 6 bases to trimming and J lost 5 bases, with 16 bases between them. The CDR3 has 13 amino acids. Germline CDR1 SQVTM, CDR2 ANQGSEA. The CDR3 is CSVVGQGVTEAFF. In DNA, the CDR3 is TGCAGCGTCGTCGGACAAGGAGTTACTGAAGCTTTCTTT.

The chain carries TRBV5-1 and TRBJ2-6; TRBD2 aligns across 11 bases. V was pared by 0 bases and J by 0 bases, with 5 bases of the junction left unmatched. The V gene's germline CDR1 is SGHRS and CDR2 YFSETQ. CDR3 length: 19 residues. CDR3 coding DNA: TGCGCCAGCAGCTTGGCTAGCGGGAGGCCTAACTCTGGGGCCAACGTCCTGACTTTC. This sequence encodes CASSLASGRPNSGANVLTF.

This chain links TRBV15 with TRBJ1-3; maybe TRBD1 (5 bases). CDR1 is LNHNV, CDR2 YYDKDF, per germline (reference sequence). The CDR3 spans 10 residues. V was pared by 10 bases and J by 4 bases, with 5 bases between. The CDR3 sequence is CARQGNTIYF. CDR3 coding DNA: TGTGCCAGACAGGGAAACACCATATATTTT.